The 16 T cell receptor beta chains below all came from one sample that was sequenced in a study of blood T cells in healthy people across ages. A J-beta primer mix and a sample-barcoded 5' primer were used in a second PCR of about 7 to 12 cycles. In TCRdb, the 5' RACE reads were re-called with MiXCR into one record per CDR3 protein. The sample contains 550,000 to 800,000 distinct CDR3 sequences, around 21% of which appear only once. The specimen was blood. The receptor set was obtained from a man aged 65-85 years in good health.

The rearrangement uses TRBV12-3 or TRBV12-4 and TRBJ1-5; tentative D call: TRBD1 (6 bases). V was pared by 6 bases and J by 9 bases, with 12 bases between. This CDR3 region has 12 residues. CDR3 in amino acids: CASSHRVGPQHF. The CDR3 bases are TGTGCCAGCAGCCACAGGGTTGGGCCCCAGCATTTT.

Only a few counts were recorded for this clonotype. The chain uses TRBV7-2 and TRBJ2-5; D is unresolved. CDR1 SGHTA and CDR2 FQGNSA come from the germline V gene. The CDR3 is 11 amino acids. The V gene lost 6 bases and the J gene lost 6 bases, with 8 bases spanning the gap. As DNA, the CDR3 is TGTGCCAGCAGAGTCAGTAAGACCCAGTACTTC. The encoded protein is CASRVSKTQYF.

This rearrangement joins TRBV9 to TRBJ2-3, with D unclear. Trimming took off 2 bases at V and 6 bases at J, with 4 bases between the two ends. CDR1 is SGDLS and CDR2 is YYNGEE in the germline V gene. The CDR3 covers 11 residues. CDR3 bases: TGTGCCAGCAGCGTTGGGGATACGCAGTATTTT. Protein product: CASSVGDTQYF.

This clonotype came up a few times. The chain carries TRBV12-3 or TRBV12-4 and TRBJ1-4; D unclear. The ends were cut back, 3 bases at V and 5 bases at J, with 10 bases in the middle. The CDR3 length is 14 residues. Here the CDR3 reads CASSLGNENEKLFF. DNA for the CDR3: TGTGCCAGCAGTTTGGGGAACGAAAATGAAAAACTGTTTTTT.

This clonotype came up a few times. The rearrangement uses TRBV24-1 and TRBJ2-5; D perhaps matches TRBD1 (6 bases). Trimming stripped 1 base from V and 0 bases from J, with 8 bases between. CDR3 length: 15 residues. The germline V gene has CDR1 KGHDR and CDR2 SFDVKD. The CDR3 sequence: CATSDFGDNQETQYF. The CDR3 DNA sequence: TGTGCCACCAGTGATTTTGGGGACAACCAAGAGACCCAGTACTTC.

This clonotype turned up a few times. V and J are TRBV6-2 or TRBV6-3 and TRBJ1-1; D remains unclear. In germline, CDR1 is MNHEY, CDR2 SVGEGT. V was pared by 4 bases and J by 4 bases, with 7 bases between. CDR3 length: 12 amino acids. The CDR3: CASSFRTTEAFF. The DNA of the CDR3 is TGTGCCAGCAGTTTTCGGACCACTGAAGCTTTCTTT.

The V gene is TRBV20-1, the J gene TRBJ2-7; D tentatively fits TRBD1 or TRBD2 (5 bases each). Deletions cut 3 bases from V and 3 bases from J, with 12 bases between. The length of the CDR3 is 13 residues. Germline V lookup: CDR1 DFQATT, CDR2 SNEGSKA (reference sequence). This chain's CDR3 is CSARPQGVYEQYF. The CDR3 region has the DNA TGCAGTGCTAGGCCTCAGGGAGTCTACGAGCAGTACTTC.

The chain carries TRBV2 and TRBJ1-2; TRBD1 aligns across 9 bases. The CDR3 spans 14 residues. J gave up 3 bases and V 6 bases, and 5 bases lay outside the gene matches. In germline, CDR1 is SNHLY, CDR2 FYNNEI. CDR3 bases: TGTGCCAGCAGGAACAGGGGGCAAGACTATGGCTACACCTTC. Protein product: CASRNRGQDYGYTF.

This clonotype occurred a few times. V usage is TRBV18 and J usage is TRBJ2-7, with 13 bases that match TRBD2. The J segment lost 6 bases and the V segment lost 4 bases, leaving 12 bases of the junction unmatched. Germline V gene lookup returns CDR1 KGHSH and CDR2 LQKENI. The CDR3 is made up of 17 amino acids. CDR3 amino acids: CASSQNSGLAGALEQYF. In nucleotides, the CDR3 is TGTGCCAGCTCACAAAACTCCGGACTAGCGGGAGCCCTCGAGCAGTACTTC.

This clonotype was observed a handful of times. The chain combines TRBV6-1 with TRBJ2-2, with D tentatively TRBD1 (5 bases). From germline, CDR1 is MNHNS and CDR2 SASEGT. The CDR3 is made up of 17 amino acids. The V gene lost 5 bases and the J gene lost 2 bases, with 18 bases spanning the gap. The CDR3 coding sequence is TGTGCCAGCAGTACCCTCATCGGTCAGGGAAACACCGGGGAGCTGTTTTTT. It codes for CASSTLIGQGNTGELFF.

This clonotype was counted a few times. The chain uses TRBV3-1 and TRBJ2-3; D may be TRBD2 (6 bases). The ends were cut back, 4 bases at V and 0 bases at J, with 11 bases in the middle. Germline V CDR1 and CDR2: LGHDT, YNNKEL (reference sequence). The length of the CDR3 is 15 residues. CDR3 amino acids: CASSPSTRSTDTQYF. For the CDR3, the DNA is TGTGCCAGCAGCCCTTCGACTAGAAGCACAGATACGCAGTATTTT.

This clonotype was counted ten times or more. J is TRBJ1-2 and V is TRBV29-1; a possible D gene is TRBD1 (5 bases). The V and J ends lost 3 bases and 3 bases respectively, with 5 bases between them. The CDR3 is 11 residues long. The germline V gene encodes CDR1 SQVTM and CDR2 ANQGSEA. CDR3 nucleotides: TGCAGCGTTGACAGGGACTATGGCTACACCTTC. It yields the protein CSVDRDYGYTF.

This clonotype was counted ten times or more. The gene calls are TRBV4-1 and TRBJ2-7, with D unresolved. The CDR3 is 14 residues long. CDR1 and CDR2 from the germline V gene are MGHRA and YSYEKL. Trimming took off 0 bases at V and 1 base at J, with 7 bases between the two ends. As DNA, the CDR3 is TGCGCCAGCAGCCAAGATCCAGGTTCCTACGAGCAGTACTTC. This sequence encodes CASSQDPGSYEQYF.

V and J are TRBV6-2 or TRBV6-3 and TRBJ1-4, with TRBD1 identical over 7 bases. Germline-derived CDR1 and CDR2 are MNHEY and SVGEGT. The CDR3 consists of 13 residues. The V and J ends lost 10 bases and 5 bases, in that order; junction bases with no gene match: 7. The CDR3 region has the DNA TGTGCCACCTCGGACAGGAGAAATGAAAAACTGTTTTTT. Protein product: CATSDRRNEKLFF.

J is TRBJ2-2 and V is TRBV6-4; TRBD2 matches 7 bases. Losses at the gene ends were 9 bases for V and 0 bases for J; bases not matched to a gene: 13. Germline CDR1 MRHNA, CDR2 SNTAGT. The CDR3 is made up of 17 amino acids. The chain's CDR3 is CASRAKSGGSNTGELFF. CDR3 bases: TGTGCCAGTAGAGCCAAATCGGGGGGATCGAACACCGGGGAGCTGTTTTTT.

In this sample, this clonotype turned up a few times. The J gene is TRBJ1-2, the V gene TRBV6-1; D not resolved. Per the germline V gene, CDR1 is MNHNS and CDR2 is SASEGT. V was shortened by 4 bases and J by 4 bases, with 16 bases between the two germline ends. The CDR3 sequence is 15 residues long. CDR3 residues: CASSGNDPLPYGYTF. The DNA for the CDR3 is TGTGCCAGCAGTGGAAACGACCCTTTGCCCTATGGCTACACCTTC.